The 32 T cell receptor beta chains below come from one sample, sequenced in a study of T cells in Graves' hyperthyroidism and ophthalmopathy. TCR beta CDR3 regions were amplified from RNA. HTBI primers were the set used in a first-round RT-PCR of the TCR CDR3. MiXCR was run by TCRdb on the multiplex PCR reads, yielding one entry per CDR3 protein. The sample records about 420,000 distinct CDR3 sequences, about an eighth being singletons. Material for sequencing was blood. The origin of the receptors is a woman aged 18-30 years with Graves' hyperthyroidism.

This clonotype turned up a few times. The DNA for the CDR3 is TGTGCCAGCAGAAGGGGGAATCTTCAGTTCTTC. Encoded protein: CASRRGNLQFF. The chain recombines TRBV7-2 with TRBJ2-4, with TRBD1 as a possible D gene (6 bases). TRBJ2-1 explains the end of the DNA better; the J call may be wrong. There are 11 residues in the CDR3. CDR1 is SGHTA and CDR2 is FQGNSA in the germline V gene.

This clonotype was counted ten times or more. The CDR3 is CASTPFADREETQYF. CDR3 nucleotide sequence: TGTGCCAGCACCCCCTTCGCTGACAGAGAAGAGACCCAGTACTTC. The chain has TRBV27 and TRBJ2-5; D is perhaps TRBD1 (5 bases). The CDR3 sequence is 15 residues long. From germline, CDR1 is MNHEY and CDR2 SMNVEV (reference sequence). V was shortened by 7 bases and J by 3 bases, with 18 bases between the two germline ends.

The chain has TRBV30 and TRBJ2-1, with D unclear. Germline lookup yields CDR1 GTSNPN and CDR2 SVGIG (reference sequence). Trimming took off 2 bases at V and 3 bases at J, with 14 bases between the two ends. CDR3 size: 15 residues. CDR3 in amino acids: CAWSFWRPDYNEQFF. In nucleotides, the CDR3 is TGTGCCTGGAGTTTCTGGCGGCCCGACTACAATGAGCAGTTCTTC.

This clonotype showed up many times. The rearrangement uses TRBV15 and TRBJ1-4; the D gene is possibly TRBD1 (5 bases). V lost 0 bases and J lost 5, with 19 bases in between. Germline CDR1 and CDR2: LNHNV and YYDKDF (reference sequence). The CDR3 consists of 18 residues. The CDR3 sequence is CATSREKGKGRGNEKLFF. Written as DNA, the CDR3 is TGTGCCACCAGCAGAGAGAAAGGAAAGGGGCGGGGGAATGAAAAACTGTTTTTT.

This clonotype has ten or more counts. The chain is built from TRBV12-3 or TRBV12-4 and TRBJ2-7; D perhaps matches TRBD2 (5 bases). This CDR3 region has 13 residues. With 5 bases removed from V and 3 bases from J, the gap between germline ends came to 11 bases. Written as DNA, the CDR3 is TGTGCCAGCAGTATCTCGGGGAGCTACGAGCAGTACTTC. It encodes CASSISGSYEQYF.

This clonotype has at least ten counts. The genes are TRBV30 and TRBJ1-1; no clear D gene. The CDR3 is 15 amino acids. V lost 7 bases and J lost 0, with 18 bases in between. The germline gives CDR1 GTSNPN, CDR2 SVGIG (reference sequence). The CDR3 DNA is TGTGCCTTCACTCAATTCGGACCGATGAACACTGAAGCTTTCTTT. Protein product: CAFTQFGPMNTEAFF.

This clonotype was seen repeatedly, ten times or more. For the CDR3, the DNA is TGTGCCAGTAAAACTAGCGGGAGGGCCGATACGCAGTATTTT. Translation gives CASKTSGRADTQYF. This rearrangement joins TRBV12-3 or TRBV12-4 to TRBJ2-3; 13 nucleotides match TRBD2. V was pared by 9 bases and J by 6 bases, with 6 bases of the junction left unmatched. This CDR3 region has 14 residues.

With respect to this clonotype: A much larger clonotype is one base distant, so this may be a read error. The CDR3 bases are TGCGCCAGCAGCTCAACGGGACACAGCACAGATACGCGGTATTTT. This gives the protein CASSSTGHSTDTRYF. This chain links TRBV5-1 with TRBJ2-3; the D gene is possibly TRBD1 (6 bases). The CDR3 covers 15 residues. Germline-derived CDR1 and CDR2 are SGHRS and YFSETQ.

This clonotype showed up just a few times. The rearrangement links TRBV5-1 to TRBJ2-5; D ambiguous. Deletions cut 4 bases from V and 2 bases from J, with 9 bases between. Germline values: CDR1 SGHRS, CDR2 YFSETQ. This CDR3 is built from 13 residues. The CDR3 nucleotides read TGCGCCAGCAGCGCTGACTCTCAAGAGACCCAGTACTTC. Translated: CASSADSQETQYF.

The rearrangement joins TRBV19 to TRBJ1-2, with D unclear. CDR1 is LNHDA, CDR2 SQIVND, per germline (reference sequence). V was cut by 2 bases and J by 7 bases, with 11 bases left in between. CDR3 size: 13 residues. CDR3 sequence reads: CASSIKDIGGYTF. The CDR3 DNA follows: TGTGCCAGTAGTATAAAGGATATCGGTGGCTACACCTTC.

Ten or more counts support this clonotype. The J gene is TRBJ1-5, the V gene TRBV7-9, with D maybe TRBD1 (6 bases). The germline V gene encodes CDR1 SEHNR and CDR2 FQNEAQ (reference sequence). The CDR3 runs 14 residues. V dropped 5 bases and J dropped 7 bases, with 15 bases sitting between them. The CDR3, as DNA: TGTGCCAGCAGCGGTACAGGGTCCCGCCAGCCCCAGCATTTT. Residues: CASSGTGSRQPQHF.

The chain couples TRBV9 to TRBJ2-5, with TRBD1 matching over 8 bases. The junction had 8 bases not matched to a gene; V was cut back by 0 bases and J by 7 bases. Germline V gene lookup returns CDR1 SGDLS and CDR2 YYNGEE. The CDR3 length is 15 residues. The CDR3 spells CASSVGDRPRGTQYF. CDR3 DNA: TGTGCCAGCAGCGTAGGGGACAGGCCCAGGGGGACCCAGTACTTC.

This clonotype was picked up many times. The chain employs TRBV3-1 and TRBJ2-7, with D tentatively TRBD1 (6 bases). Trimming stripped 8 bases from V and 6 bases from J, with 11 bases between. This CDR3 is 11 amino acids long. Germline V gene sequence: CDR1 LGHDT, CDR2 YNNKEL (reference sequence). CDR3 loop: CASQTGTEQYF. The CDR3 bases are TGTGCCAGCCAAACAGGGACCGAGCAGTACTTC.

This clonotype was observed many times. This chain joins TRBV4-2 and TRBJ1-1; D is possibly TRBD1 (5 bases). Trimming shortened V by 4 bases and J by 4 bases, and 10 bases separated the two germline ends. The CDR3 sequence is 13 residues long. The germline V gene has CDR1 LGHNA and CDR2 YNFKEQ. As DNA, the CDR3 is TGTGCCAGCAGCCGAGGGAGGGGCACTGAAGCTTTCTTT. Its translation: CASSRGRGTEAFF.

V gene TRBV7-9 combines with J gene TRBJ2-1, with TRBD2 matching over 9 bases. The J segment lost 1 base and the V segment lost 7 bases, leaving 17 bases of the junction unmatched. Germline V gene data show CDR1 as SEHNR and CDR2 as FQNEAQ (reference sequence). The CDR3 has 19 amino acids. The CDR3 bases are TGTGCCAGCAACATCCCCTCGGGGATAGCGGGAGTTTCCTACAATGAGCAGTTCTTC. This translates into CASNIPSGIAGVSYNEQFF. The complete variable domain, with remaining parts taken from reference TRBV7-9 and TRBJ2-1, reads DTGVSQNPRHKITKRGQNVTFRCDPISEHNRLYWYRQTLGQGPEFLTYFQNEAQLEKSRLLSDRFSAERPKGSFSTLEIQRTEQGDSAMYLCASNIPSGIAGVSYNEQFFGPGTRLTVL.

This clonotype appeared many times. The V and J genes are TRBV5-1 and TRBJ1-1, with TRBD1 identical over 8 bases. Germline loops: CDR1 SGHRS, CDR2 YFSETQ. The CDR3 runs 15 residues. Unmatched junction bases numbered 9, after V lost 0 bases and J lost 8 bases. DNA for the CDR3: TGCGCCAGCAGCTTGGCCCGGGACAGGAGAAGGGAAGCTTTCTTT. Translation gives CASSLARDRRREAFF.

V gene TRBV15 combines with J gene TRBJ1-2, with D uncertain. V lost 6 bases to trimming and J lost 1 base, with 12 bases between them. Germline V lookup: CDR1 LNHNV, CDR2 YYDKDF (reference sequence). The CDR3 consists of 14 residues. CDR3 loop: CATSLRQLNYGYTF. The DNA for the CDR3 is TGTGCCACCAGTCTAAGGCAGCTTAACTATGGCTACACCTTC.

V and J are TRBV11-2 and TRBJ2-2; the D is unclear. Germline V CDR1 and CDR2: SGHAT, FQNNGV. The CDR3 spans 15 residues. Trimming cost V 5 bases and J 2 bases, with 12 bases left between them. The CDR3 DNA reads TGTGCCAGCAGCCCCCGGCGGCAAAACACCGGGGAGCTGTTTTTT. This translates into CASSPRRQNTGELFF. The entire variable domain, with the rest obtained from reference TRBV11-2 and TRBJ2-2, is as follows: EAGVAQSPRYKIIEKRQSVAFWCNPISGHATLYWYQQILGQGPKLLIQFQNNGVVDDSQLPKDRFSAERLKGVDSTLKIQPAKLEDSAVYLCASSPRRQNTGELFFGEGSRLTVL.

This clonotype was recorded at least ten times. V usage is TRBV19 and J usage is TRBJ1-1, with no clear D. Germline V CDR1 and CDR2: LNHDA, SQIVND (reference sequence). Trimming cost V 0 bases and J 5 bases, with 10 bases left between them. The CDR3 length is 14 residues. CDR3 coding DNA: TGTGCCAGTAGTATAGATCGCGGCGGGACTGAAGCTTTCTTT. Its translation is CASSIDRGGTEAFF.

The V call is TRBV4-3, the J call TRBJ2-7, with 10 bases aligning to TRBD2. Germline V gene lookup returns CDR1 LGHNA and CDR2 YSLEER. V trimming: 1 base; J trimming: 1 base; junction bases outside the gene matches: 19. This CDR3 is 21 amino acids long. CDR3 DNA sequence: TGCGCCAGCAGCCAAGCCCCGTCGGTAGCGGGAGGAAACCGCCCTTCCTACGAGCAGTACTTC. This gives the protein CASSQAPSVAGGNRPSYEQYF.

Ten or more counts support this clonotype. The gene calls are TRBV7-8 and TRBJ2-2, with TRBD2 matching 9 bases. V shed 10 bases and J 2 bases; nucleotides not matched to a gene: 2. Germline-derived CDR1 and CDR2 are SGHVS and FQNEAQ. The CDR3 consists of 13 residues. CDR3 coding DNA: TGTGCCACCCTAGCGGGAAACACCGGGGAGCTGTTTTTT. Protein sequence: CATLAGNTGELFF.

Ten or more counts support this clonotype. The rearrangement joins TRBV3-1 to TRBJ2-1; D might be TRBD2 (5 bases). The germline V gene has CDR1 LGHDT and CDR2 YNNKEL (reference sequence). The V and J ends lost 0 bases and 9 bases respectively, with 12 bases between them. The length of the CDR3 is 14 residues. The CDR3 protein is CASSQDVGLVEQFF. The CDR3 DNA sequence: TGTGCCAGCAGCCAAGACGTAGGACTGGTTGAGCAGTTCTTC.

The chain employs TRBV9 and TRBJ1-6; D is uncertain. This CDR3 is built from 13 residues. Deletions cut 2 bases from V and 8 bases from J, with 8 bases between. Germline V gives CDR1 SGDLS, CDR2 YYNGEE. The CDR3 DNA follows: TGTGCCAGCAGCGTGTCCGGGGATTCACCCCTCCACTTT. This translates into CASSVSGDSPLHF.

This clonotype was counted ten times or more. V usage is TRBV7-2 and J usage is TRBJ1-4; TRBD1 aligns across 8 bases. Germline CDR1 and CDR2: SGHTA and FQGNSA. The CDR3 runs to 15 residues. Trimming at V came to 1 base and at J to 13 bases, leaving 11 bases not matched to a gene. This CDR3 is CASSLDRGRGRRLFF. CDR3 DNA: TGTGCCAGCAGCTTAGATCGGGGCAGGGGGCGGCGACTGTTTTTT. Supplemented by reference TRBV7-2 and TRBJ1-4, the full variable domain reads GAGVSQSPSNKVTEKGKDVELRCDPISGHTALYWYRQSLGQGLEFLIYFQGNSAPDKSGLPSDRFSAERTGGSVSTLTIQRTQQEDSAVYLCASSLDRGRGRRLFFGSGTQLSVL.

This clonotype occurred a few times. The chain uses TRBV30 and TRBJ1-5; D may be TRBD1 (6 bases). The CDR3 has 14 amino acids. Germline-derived CDR1 and CDR2 are GTSNPN and SVGIG (reference sequence). Trimming shortened V by 1 base and J by 4 bases, and 11 bases separated the two germline ends. DNA of the CDR3: TGTGCCTGGAGTGGGGTAGGGGGGAATCAGCCCCAGCATTTT. This encodes CAWSGVGGNQPQHF.

In this sample, this clonotype turned up many times. V is TRBV24-1 and J is TRBJ2-3, with D possibly matching TRBD2 (6 bases). V shed 3 bases and J shed 0 bases, with 12 bases lying between them. This CDR3 comprises 16 residues. Per the germline V gene, CDR1 is KGHDR and CDR2 is SFDVKD. The CDR3 DNA reads as TGTGCCACCAGTGATATAGCGGATCGTAGCACAGATACGCAGTATTTT. Its translation is CATSDIADRSTDTQYF.

The gene calls are TRBV30 and TRBJ2-3; perhaps TRBD1 as D (5 bases). CDR3 length: 13 residues. The V end lost 2 bases, the J end lost 0 bases, and 6 bases lay between the germline ends. Germline loops: CDR1 GTSNPN, CDR2 SVGIG (reference sequence). CDR3 DNA: TGTGCCTGGAGTTCAGGGAGCACAGATACGCAGTATTTT. This sequence encodes CAWSSGSTDTQYF.

This clonotype was detected ten times or more. The rearrangement uses TRBV9 and TRBJ1-2, with unresolved D. Trimming stripped 2 bases from V and 1 base from J, with 12 bases between. The CDR3 length is 15 residues. Germline assignment: CDR1 SGDLS and CDR2 YYNGEE. Here the CDR3 DNA reads TGTGCCAGCAGCGTCGAACCCACAGTTAACTATGGCTACACCTTC. Protein sequence: CASSVEPTVNYGYTF.

The table lists this clonotype with many counts. V usage is TRBV6-2 or TRBV6-3 and J usage is TRBJ1-2; D is perhaps TRBD1 (5 bases). The ends were cut back, 7 bases at V and 5 bases at J, with 17 bases in the middle. This CDR3 comprises 14 residues. Germline CDR1 MNHEY, CDR2 SVGEGT. The CDR3 is CASTPRQSFYGYTF. In nucleotides, the CDR3 is TGTGCCAGCACCCCGCGACAGTCCTTTTATGGCTACACCTTC.

The table lists this clonotype with many counts. This chain links TRBV28 with TRBJ2-5; no definite D call. The V gene lost 6 bases and the J gene lost 5 bases, with 13 bases spanning the gap. Germline lookup yields CDR1 MDHEN and CDR2 SYDVKM. The CDR3 is 13 residues long. CDR3 in amino acids: CASSRSRFETQYF. The CDR3 coding sequence is TGTGCCAGCAGCCGCTCGAGGTTTGAGACCCAGTACTTC.

The chain links TRBV11-2 to TRBJ1-4; D might be TRBD1 (6 bases). Per germline, CDR1 SGHAT and CDR2 FQNNGV. Trimming took off 1 base at V and 8 bases at J, with 20 bases between the two ends. The CDR3 is 17 residues long. The DNA of the CDR3 is TGTGCCAGCAGCTTAGGGGAAACAGGGAGGTATCGGGAAAAACTGTTTTTT. It codes for CASSLGETGRYREKLFF.

This clonotype occurred many times. V is TRBV4-2 and J is TRBJ1-1, with unresolved D. The CDR3 is 14 amino acids. V lost 1 base, J lost 8 bases, and 14 bases lay in between. Germline values: CDR1 LGHNA, CDR2 YNFKEQ. DNA for the CDR3: TGTGCCAGCAGCCAAGGAGTGTCGCAGAAAGAAGCTTTCTTT. It specifies CASSQGVSQKEAFF.